This T cell receptor beta chain stems from a study of blood T cell repertoires in COVID-19. This clone was counted a single time. The CDR3 has 16 residues. Germline V lookup: CDR1 MDHEN, CDR2 SYDVKM. V was clipped by 4 bases and J by 7 bases; unmatched bases: 8. Assay used: immunoSEQ multiplex PCR; TCRdb lists only in-frame clones, some missing. The sample carries approximately 480,000 clones, nearly 90% recorded once. The receptor comes from a man aged 18 to 30 with COVID-19, enrolled during active disease. The genes are TRBV28 and TRBJ2-1, with 12 bases aligning to TRBD2. The sequencing sample was made of peripheral blood. The CDR3 DNA reads TGTGCCAGCAGTTCGCCGACTAGCGGGAGTAAGAATGAGCAGTTCTTC. It codes for CASSSPTSGSKNEQFF.